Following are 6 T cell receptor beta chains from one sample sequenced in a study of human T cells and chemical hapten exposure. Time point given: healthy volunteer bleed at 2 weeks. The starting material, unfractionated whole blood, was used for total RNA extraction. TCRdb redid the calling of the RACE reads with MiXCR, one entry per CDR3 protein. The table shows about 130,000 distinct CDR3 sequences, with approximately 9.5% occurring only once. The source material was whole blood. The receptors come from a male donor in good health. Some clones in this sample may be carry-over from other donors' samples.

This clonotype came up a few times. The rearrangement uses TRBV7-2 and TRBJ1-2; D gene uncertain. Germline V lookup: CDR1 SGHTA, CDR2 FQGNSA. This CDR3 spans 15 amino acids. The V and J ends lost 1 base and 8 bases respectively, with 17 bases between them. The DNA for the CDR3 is TGTGCCAGCAGCTTAGGGGCCCATCTAGGGAGCGGCTACACCTTC. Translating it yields CASSLGAHLGSGYTF.

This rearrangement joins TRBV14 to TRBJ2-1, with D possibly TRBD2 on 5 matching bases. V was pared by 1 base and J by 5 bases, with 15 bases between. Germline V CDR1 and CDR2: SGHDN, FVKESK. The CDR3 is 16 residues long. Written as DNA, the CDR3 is TGTGCCAGCAGCCAAGCGCTGACTACTCTAGACAATGAGCAGTTCTTC. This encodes CASSQALTTLDNEQFF.

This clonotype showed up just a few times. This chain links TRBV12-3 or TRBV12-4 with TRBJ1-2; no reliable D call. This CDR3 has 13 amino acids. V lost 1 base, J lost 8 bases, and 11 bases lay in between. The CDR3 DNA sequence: TGTGCCAGCAGTTTAGGGGCGGGGAAAGGCTACACCTTC. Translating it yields CASSLGAGKGYTF.

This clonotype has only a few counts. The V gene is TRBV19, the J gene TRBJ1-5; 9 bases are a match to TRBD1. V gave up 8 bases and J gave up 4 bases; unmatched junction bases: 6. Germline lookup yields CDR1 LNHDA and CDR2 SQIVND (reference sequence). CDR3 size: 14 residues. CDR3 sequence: CASGRQGVNQPQHF. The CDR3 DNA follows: TGTGCCAGTGGCAGACAGGGGGTAAATCAGCCCCAGCATTTT.

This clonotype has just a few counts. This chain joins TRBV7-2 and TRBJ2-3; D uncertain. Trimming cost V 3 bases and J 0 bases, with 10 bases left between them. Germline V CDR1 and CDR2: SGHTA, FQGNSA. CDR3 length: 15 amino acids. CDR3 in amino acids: CASSFRAWSTDTQYF. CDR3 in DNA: TGTGCCAGCAGCTTCCGCGCCTGGAGCACAGATACGCAGTATTTT.

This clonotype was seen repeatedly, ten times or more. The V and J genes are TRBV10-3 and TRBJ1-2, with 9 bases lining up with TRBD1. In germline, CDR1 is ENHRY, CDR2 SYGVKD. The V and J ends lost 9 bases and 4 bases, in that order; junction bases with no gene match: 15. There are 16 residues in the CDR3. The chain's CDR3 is CAMHRDREVDPYGYTF. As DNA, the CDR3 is TGTGCCATGCACCGGGACAGGGAGGTTGACCCCTATGGCTACACCTTC.